One sample yielded the 5 T cell receptor beta chains listed below, sequenced in a study of blood T cell repertoires in COVID-19. Sequencing was performed with immunoSEQ multiplex PCR; in TCRdb, only in-frame clones are kept and a portion is missing. The sample shows roughly 140,000 clones, around 78% of them seen only once. Sequencing was done on a sample of peripheral blood. Receptors were obtained from a woman aged 55-69 years with acute or convalescent COVID-19.

The CDR3: CASSRSAGPLRSSYEQYF. CDR3 nucleotides: TGTGCCAGCAGCCGTTCGGCGGGACCCCTGAGGAGCTCCTACGAGCAGTACTTC. The V call is TRBV3-1 (or the pseudogene TRBV3-2), the J call TRBJ2-7; perhaps TRBD2 as D (6 bases). Per the germline V gene, CDR1 is LGHDT and CDR2 is YNNKEL (reference sequence). V lost 4 bases, J lost 0 bases, and 22 bases lay in between. The CDR3 covers 18 residues.

The chain links TRBV10-3 to TRBJ1-1; a possible D gene is TRBD1 (6 bases). Germline CDR1 is ENHRY and CDR2 is SYGVKD. V lost 6 bases, J lost 0 bases, and 14 bases lay in between. The CDR3 covers 15 residues. Written as DNA, the CDR3 is TGTGCCATCAGAGGGGGAGGGGGTCTGAACACTGAAGCTTTCTTT. This codes for CAIRGGGGLNTEAFF.

This clone was observed a single time. The rearrangement uses TRBV5-1 and TRBJ2-1, with a tentative D call TRBD2 (6 bases). V lost 4 bases to trimming and J lost 3 bases, with 14 bases between them. Germline V CDR1 and CDR2: SGHRS, YFSETQ. This CDR3 has 15 amino acids. The CDR3 nucleotides read TGCGCCAGCAGCAAGGGCGGGGACCTCTACAATGAGCAGTTCTTC. As protein: CASSKGGDLYNEQFF.

The chain is built from TRBV11-2 and TRBJ2-4, with D possibly being TRBD2 (5 bases). The CDR3 is 14 residues long. CDR1 and CDR2 from the germline V gene are SGHAT and FQNNGV. The germline V and J ends were trimmed by 6 bases and 2 bases, with 11 bases remaining between them. The chain's CDR3 is CASSWRGPKNIQYF. CDR3 nucleotides: TGTGCCAGCAGTTGGCGAGGGCCCAAAAACATTCAGTACTTC.

V usage is TRBV11-3 and J usage is TRBJ2-2, with D uncertain. Between the trimmed V and J ends, which lost 5 bases and 3 bases, there was a span of 4 bases. The germline CDR1 and CDR2 sequences are SGHNT and YENEEA. CDR3 length: 12 residues. The CDR3 sequence is CASSLHTGELFF. DNA of the CDR3: TGTGCCAGCAGCCTCCACACCGGGGAGCTGTTTTTT. Drawing the rest from reference TRBV11-3 and TRBJ2-2, the complete variable domain is EAGVVQSPRYKIIEKKQPVAFWCNPISGHNTLYWYLQNLGQGPELLIRYENEEAVDDSQLPKDRFSAERLKGVDSTLKIQPAELGDSAVYLCASSLHTGELFFGEGSRLTVL.